These T cell receptor beta chains were read from a single sample in a study of blood T cell repertoires in COVID-19. TCRdb's table, derived via immunoSEQ multiplex PCR, lists solely in-frame clones and lacks some. The repertoire includes about 410,000 clones, roughly 89% of them detected once, and 1.4% sits in the top ten. Sample: peripheral blood. The source is a woman in her 30s with active or convalescent COVID-19. Both conserved end residues are part of each CDR3. D genes are given only for firm matches. Clone size appears in some rows only: once, few, many, or a class for an expanded clone.

>TRBJ2-7|.|TRBV7-2|.
TGTGCCAGCAGCTTCATCGCGGGGGCCACCTACGAGCAGTACTTC
CASSFIAGATYEQYF
>TRBJ1-4|.|TRBV18|.
TGTGCCAGCTCACCAATCCAGGGATCTAATGAAAAACTGTTTTTT
CASSPIQGSNEKLFF
>TRBJ2-7|once|TRBV4-1|TRBD1
TGCGCCAGCAGCCCGACCCCGGACAGGGTGGACTACGAGCAGTACTTC
CASSPTPDRVDYEQYF
>TRBJ1-1|.|TRBV27|.
TGTGCCAGCAGTTTCGGGGGAAGGACTGAAGCTTTCTTT
CASSFGGRTEAFF
>TRBJ1-2|.|TRBV12-3/TRBV12-4|.
TGTGCCAGCAGTTCCTCGGTCTCGGAGGGCTACACCTTC
CASSSSVSEGYTF
>TRBJ1-1|.|TRBV6-5|.
TGTGCCAGCAGTTCAGCTAGGAACACTGAAGCTTTCTTT
CASSSARNTEAFF
>TRBJ1-3|.|TRBV19|.
TGTGCCAGTAGGACCCAGGGCTCTGGAAACACCATATATTTT
CASRTQGSGNTIYF
>TRBJ1-4|.|TRBV5-6|TRBD1
TGTGCCAGCAGCTTCCGGGACAGCGTGTTTTTT
CASSFRDSVFF
>TRBJ2-7|.|TRBV6-1|.
TGTGCCAGCAGTGAAGCGACAGTCAGCTCCTACGAGCAGTACTTC
CASSEATVSSYEQYF
>TRBJ1-2|.|TRBV18|.
TGTGCCAGCTCGGCAGGGGTCGACTATGGCTACACCTTC
CASSAGVDYGYTF
>TRBJ1-1|.|TRBV3-1/TRBV3-2|TRBD1
TGTGCCAGCAGCCAGACGGACAGGGGCATCGACACTGAAGCTTTCTTT
CASSQTDRGIDTEAFF
>TRBJ1-4|few|TRBV27|TRBD1
TGTGCCAGCCGCCAGGGGGCTGCTGAAAAACTGTTTTTT
CASRQGAAEKLFF
>TRBJ1-1|.|TRBV5-1|.
TGCGCCAGCAGCTGGACCCGGGGCGGGGGCACTGAAGCTTTCTTT
CASSWTRGGGTEAFF
>TRBJ1-2|.|TRBV4-1|.
TGCGCCAGCAGCCAAGATGGGGGGGCGCAAGGCTACACCTTC
CASSQDGGAQGYTF
>TRBJ1-4|.|TRBV19|.
TGTGCCAGTAGAGGAGGGCAGGTTCGTGAAAAACTGTTTTTT
CASRGGQVREKLFF
>TRBJ2-3|.|TRBV7-6|TRBD2
TGTGCCAGCAGCTTAGCGGGGACTAGCGTAGATACGCAGTATTTT
CASSLAGTSVDTQYF
>TRBJ2-1|.|TRBV7-6|.
TGTGCCAGCAGCCAAAGTTCCCCCGGGCGGGACAGAGCATACAATGAGCAGTTCTTC
CASSQSSPGRDRAYNEQFF
>TRBJ2-3|.|TRBV9|TRBD1
TGTGCCAGCAGCGTAGGGGGGACAGGGGGCACAGATACGCAGTATTTT
CASSVGGTGGTDTQYF
>TRBJ2-1|.|TRBV6-5|.
TGTGCCAGCAGTTACCTCCCCCGAGGGTATGAGCAGTTCTTC
CASSYLPRGYEQFF
>TRBJ2-5|few|TRBV21-1|.
TGTGCCAGCAGCAAAAGGCCTAGCGGGGGGCCAGAACAAGAGACCCAGTACTTC
CASSKRPSGGPEQETQYF
>TRBJ2-7|.|TRBV5-4|.
TGTGCCAGCAGCTTAGACACGGATGCGCCTTACGAGCAGTACTTC
CASSLDTDAPYEQYF
>TRBJ2-1|.|TRBV7-9|.
TGTGCCAGCAGCCCCAACGGGGCGGGAAGCTCCTACAATGAGCAGTTCTTC
CASSPNGAGSSYNEQFF
>TRBJ1-5|.|TRBV6-5|TRBD1
TGTGCCAGCAAGAGGACAGGGGTCAATCAGCCCCAGCATTTT
CASKRTGVNQPQHF